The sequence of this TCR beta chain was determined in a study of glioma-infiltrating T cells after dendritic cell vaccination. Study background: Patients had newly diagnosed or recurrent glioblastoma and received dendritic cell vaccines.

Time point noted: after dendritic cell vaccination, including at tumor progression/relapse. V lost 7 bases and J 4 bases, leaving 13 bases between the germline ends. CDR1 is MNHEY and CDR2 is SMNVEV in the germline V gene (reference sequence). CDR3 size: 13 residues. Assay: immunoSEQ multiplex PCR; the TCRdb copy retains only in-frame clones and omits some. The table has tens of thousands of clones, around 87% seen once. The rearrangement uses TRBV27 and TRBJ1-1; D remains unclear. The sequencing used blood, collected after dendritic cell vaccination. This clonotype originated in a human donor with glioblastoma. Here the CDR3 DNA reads TGTGCCAGCACCTCCAGCCGGGGCACTGAAGCTTTCTTT. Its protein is CASTSSRGTEAFF.